The 9 T cell receptor beta chains given below trace back to one sample, sequenced in a study of response to subunit inactivated influenza vaccine (dated by TCRdb to 2016 to 2019). Libraries were constructed by RT-PCR. The reads were generated on an Illumina HiSeq 2500. TCRdb reprocessed the public reads (quality trimming at Q25 with fastp, clone calling with MiXCR) and kept in-frame beta chains. Every distinct CDR3 protein forms one entry, paired with its most common genes and DNA. This sample gives over 150,000 distinct CDR3 sequences in total; about 10% of them show up just once. Together, the top ten hold about a third of the sample. This material consisted of CD8+ T cells sorted from PBMCs, taken roughly 24 months after vaccination. Every receptor here comes from a man aged 50 to 69 who received an inactivated influenza vaccine. Donor details come from another sample of the same person, matched by shared clones.

Ten or more counts support this clonotype. The chain employs TRBV29-1 and TRBJ1-1; maybe TRBD1 (5 bases). Germline V gives CDR1 SQVTM, CDR2 ANQGSEA. The CDR3 is 14 amino acids. Trimming stripped 0 bases from V and 6 bases from J, with 14 bases between. The CDR3 DNA follows: TGCAGCGTTGAAGATCGCGGGGGTAGAGCTGAAGCTTTCTTT. It translates to CSVEDRGGRAEAFF. The full variable domain, with the rest looked up from reference TRBV29-1 and TRBJ1-1, is SAVISQKPSRDICQRGTSLTIQCQVDSQVTMMFWYRQQPGQSLTLIATANQGSEATYESGFVIDKFPISRPNLTFSTLTVSNMSPEDSSIYLCSVEDRGGRAEAFFGQGTRLTVV.

The chain combines TRBV2 with TRBJ2-5; the match to TRBD2 covers 12 bases. The V gene end was trimmed by 3 bases and the J gene end by 2 bases; junction bases not matched to a gene: 10. This CDR3 region has 18 residues. Germline loops: CDR1 SNHLY, CDR2 FYNNEI. Written as DNA, the CDR3 is TGTGCCAGCAGTGAGTGGCTAGCGGGGGGGCCGTTGCAAGAGACCCAGTACTTC. It encodes CASSEWLAGGPLQETQYF. Full variable domain (remainder filled in from reference TRBV2 and TRBJ2-5): EPEVTQTPSHQVTQMGQEVILRCVPISNHLYFYWYRQILGQKVEFLVSFYNNEISEKSEIFDDQFSVERPDGSNFTLKIRSTKLEDSAMYFCASSEWLAGGPLQETQYFGPGTRLLVL.

This clonotype came up many times. This chain links TRBV7-9 with TRBJ1-1; TRBD1 is a possible D gene (5 bases). Trimming removed 1 base at V and 2 bases at J, with 8 bases between. The CDR3 consists of 14 residues. Germline-derived CDR1 and CDR2 are SEHNR and FQNEAQ (reference sequence). The CDR3, as DNA: TGTGCCAGCAGCTTAGGGGGCGACAACACTGAAGCTTTCTTT. Translation gives CASSLGGDNTEAFF.

The V gene is TRBV6-5, the J gene TRBJ2-2, with D uncertain. The germline gives CDR1 MNHEY, CDR2 SVGAGI. This CDR3 is 12 amino acids long. V lost 6 bases and J 3 bases, leaving 5 bases between the germline ends. The CDR3 region has the DNA TGTGCCAGCAGAGTGGACACCGGGGAGCTGTTTTTT. It is translated as CASRVDTGELFF.

This chain connects TRBV29-1 to TRBJ1-3; 7 nucleotides line up with TRBD1. Looked up from germline, CDR1 is SQVTM and CDR2 is ANQGSEA. The V segment lost 4 bases and the J segment 1 base; nucleotides outside the gene matches: 7. This CDR3 is 15 amino acids long. CDR3 amino acids: CSVVSTGASGNTIYF. The CDR3 DNA is TGCAGCGTTGTCTCCACAGGGGCGTCTGGAAACACCATATATTTT.

Comment on this clonotype: This may come from a read error, since a much larger clone is one base off. The CDR3 reads CASSTQGSSYEQYF. CDR3 in DNA: TGTGCCAGTAGTACACAGGGGAGCAGCTACGAGCAGTACTTC. The V gene is TRBV19, the J gene TRBJ2-7; 7 positions match TRBD1. The CDR3 is 14 residues long. Germline V gene sequence: CDR1 LNHDA, CDR2 SQIVND (reference sequence). J gave up 3 bases and V 4 bases, and 6 bases lay outside the gene matches.

The chain uses TRBV3-1 and TRBJ2-7; the D gene is possibly TRBD2 (5 bases). The CDR3 is made up of 15 amino acids. The V gene's germline CDR1 is LGHDT and CDR2 YNNKEL (reference sequence). V shed 10 bases and J shed 5 bases, with 24 bases lying between them. The CDR3: CATSQEAPLTHEQYF. The CDR3 coding sequence is TGTGCCACCTCCCAGGAGGCGCCTTTGACACACGAGCAGTACTTC.

In its sample, this clonotype was seen many times. J is TRBJ2-7 and V is TRBV10-3; D not certain. This CDR3 is 12 amino acids long. Germline V lookup: CDR1 ENHRY, CDR2 SYGVKD. The germline V and J ends were trimmed by 2 bases and 4 bases, with 6 bases remaining between them. The CDR3 loop is CAISEPPYEQYF. CDR3 in DNA: TGTGCCATCAGTGAGCCACCTTACGAGCAGTACTTC.

This chain joins TRBV20-1 and TRBJ2-2, with TRBD2 matching 11 bases. From germline, CDR1 is DFQATT and CDR2 SNEGSKA (reference sequence). The CDR3 consists of 17 residues. V trimming: 1 base; J trimming: 1 base; junction bases outside the gene matches: 5. The CDR3 DNA follows: TGCAGTGCTAGAGGGCCACTAGCGGGAGTGAACACCGGGGAGCTGTTTTTT. Translated: CSARGPLAGVNTGELFF.